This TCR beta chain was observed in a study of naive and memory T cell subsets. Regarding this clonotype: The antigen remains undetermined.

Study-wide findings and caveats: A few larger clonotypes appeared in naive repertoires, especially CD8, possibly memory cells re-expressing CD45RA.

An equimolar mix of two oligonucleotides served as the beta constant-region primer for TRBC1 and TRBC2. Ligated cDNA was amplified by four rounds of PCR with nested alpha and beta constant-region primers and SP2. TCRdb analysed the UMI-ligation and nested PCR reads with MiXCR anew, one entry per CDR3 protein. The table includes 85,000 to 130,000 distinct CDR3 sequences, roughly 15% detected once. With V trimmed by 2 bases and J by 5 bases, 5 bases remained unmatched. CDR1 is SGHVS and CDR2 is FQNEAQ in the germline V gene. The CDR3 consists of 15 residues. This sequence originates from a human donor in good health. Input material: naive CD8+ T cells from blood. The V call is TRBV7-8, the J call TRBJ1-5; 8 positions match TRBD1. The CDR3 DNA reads TGTGCCAGCAGCTTAAGGACAGGGAGAGATCAGCCCCAGCATTTT. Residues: CASSLRTGRDQPQHF.